This T cell receptor (beta chain) is drawn from a study of T cell repertoires in cytomegalovirus infection. CDR1 and CDR2 from the germline V gene are MDHEN and SYDVKM. This CDR3 spans 14 amino acids. V was clipped by 5 bases and J by 4 bases, with 11 bases between them. TCRdb recomputed calls from the reads with MiXCR, one row per CDR3 protein. Among fewer than 300,000 distinct CDR3 sequences listed, about a quarter were seen once. This clonotype was counted only a few times. This TCR derives from a human donor in good health (CMV status not recorded). Some clones in this sample may be carry-over from other donors' samples. Sequences were obtained from PBMCs. J is TRBJ1-4 and V is TRBV28, with D possibly being TRBD1 (5 bases). The CDR3 DNA follows: TGTGCCAGCAGTCTTCGGGGCCTTAATGAAAAACTGTTTTTT. Amino acid sequence: CASSLRGLNEKLFF.